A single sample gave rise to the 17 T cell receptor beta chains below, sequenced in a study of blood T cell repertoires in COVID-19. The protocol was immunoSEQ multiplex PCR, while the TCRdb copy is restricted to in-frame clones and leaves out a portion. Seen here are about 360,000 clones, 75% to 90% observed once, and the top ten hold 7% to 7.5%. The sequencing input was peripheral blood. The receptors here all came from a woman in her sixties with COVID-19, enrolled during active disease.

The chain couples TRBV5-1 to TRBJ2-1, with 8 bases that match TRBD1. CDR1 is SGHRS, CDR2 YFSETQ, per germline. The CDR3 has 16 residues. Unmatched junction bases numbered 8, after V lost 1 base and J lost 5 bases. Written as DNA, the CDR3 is TGCGCCAGCAGCTTGAGACAGGGGATGGGCGACAATGAGCAGTTCTTC. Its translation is CASSLRQGMGDNEQFF.

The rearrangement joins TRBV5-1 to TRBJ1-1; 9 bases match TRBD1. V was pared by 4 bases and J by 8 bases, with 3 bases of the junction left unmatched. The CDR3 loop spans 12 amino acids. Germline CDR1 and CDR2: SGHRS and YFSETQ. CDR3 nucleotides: TGCGCCAGCAGCCCCGGGACAGGGGAAGCTTTCTTT. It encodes CASSPGTGEAFF.

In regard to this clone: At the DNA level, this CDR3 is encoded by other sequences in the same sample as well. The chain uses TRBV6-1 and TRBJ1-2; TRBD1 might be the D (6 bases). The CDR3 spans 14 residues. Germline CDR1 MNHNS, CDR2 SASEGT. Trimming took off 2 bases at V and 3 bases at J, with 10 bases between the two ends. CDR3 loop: CASSELGGDYGYTF. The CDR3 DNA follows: TGTGCCAGCAGTGAACTTGGGGGCGACTATGGCTACACCTTC.

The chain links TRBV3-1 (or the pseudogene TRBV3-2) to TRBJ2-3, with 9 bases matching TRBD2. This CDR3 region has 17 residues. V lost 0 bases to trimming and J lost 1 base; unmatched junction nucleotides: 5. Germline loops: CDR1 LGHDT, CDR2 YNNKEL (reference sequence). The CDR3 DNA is TGTGCCAGCAGCCAAGAATGGGGCGGGGGGGGCACAGATACGCAGTATTTT. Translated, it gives CASSQEWGGGGTDTQYF.

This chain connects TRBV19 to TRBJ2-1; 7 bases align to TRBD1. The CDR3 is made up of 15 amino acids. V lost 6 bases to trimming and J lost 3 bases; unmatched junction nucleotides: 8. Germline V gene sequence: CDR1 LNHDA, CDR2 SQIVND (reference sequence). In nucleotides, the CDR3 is TGTGCCAGTAGCCCTACAGGGGTTCTCTACAATGAGCAGTTCTTC. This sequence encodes CASSPTGVLYNEQFF.

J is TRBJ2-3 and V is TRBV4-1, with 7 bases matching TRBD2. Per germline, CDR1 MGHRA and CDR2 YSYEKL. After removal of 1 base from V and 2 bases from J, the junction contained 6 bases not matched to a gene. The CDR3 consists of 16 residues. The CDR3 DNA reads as TGCGCCAGCAGCCAAGGAGCGGGGACGAACACAGATACGCAGTATTTT. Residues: CASSQGAGTNTDTQYF.

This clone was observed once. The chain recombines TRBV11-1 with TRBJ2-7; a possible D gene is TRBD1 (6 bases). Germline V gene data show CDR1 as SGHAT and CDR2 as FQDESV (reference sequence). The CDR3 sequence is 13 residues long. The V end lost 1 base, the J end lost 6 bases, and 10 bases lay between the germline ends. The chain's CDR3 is CASSLGARGEQYF. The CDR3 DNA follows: TGTGCCAGCAGCTTAGGGGCCAGGGGCGAGCAGTACTTC.

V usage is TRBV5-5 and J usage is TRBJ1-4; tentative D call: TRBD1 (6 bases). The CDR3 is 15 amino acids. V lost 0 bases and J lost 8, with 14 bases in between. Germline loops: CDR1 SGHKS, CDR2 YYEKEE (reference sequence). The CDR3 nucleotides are TGTGCCAGCAGCTTGGTGCGGGGGCTGGGGGAAAAACTGTTTTTT. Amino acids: CASSLVRGLGEKLFF. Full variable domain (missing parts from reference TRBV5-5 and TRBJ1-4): DAGVTQSPTHLIKTRGQQVTLRCSPISGHKSVSWYQQVLGQGPQFIFQYYEKEERGRGNFPDRFSARQFPNYSSELNVNALLLGDSALYLCASSLVRGLGEKLFFGSGTQLSVL.

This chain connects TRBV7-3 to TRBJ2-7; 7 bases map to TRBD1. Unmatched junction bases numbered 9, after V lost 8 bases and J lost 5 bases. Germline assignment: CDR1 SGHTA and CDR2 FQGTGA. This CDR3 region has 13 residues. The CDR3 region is CASGNRGGNEQYF. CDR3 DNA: TGTGCCAGCGGGAACAGGGGTGGGAACGAGCAGTACTTC.

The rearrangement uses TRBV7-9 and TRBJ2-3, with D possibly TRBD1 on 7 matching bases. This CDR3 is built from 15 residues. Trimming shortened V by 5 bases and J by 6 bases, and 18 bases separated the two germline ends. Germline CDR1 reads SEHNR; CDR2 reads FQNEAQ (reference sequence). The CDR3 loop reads CASSTTGEARDTQYF. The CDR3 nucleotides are TGTGCCAGCAGCACCACAGGGGAGGCTCGGGATACGCAGTATTTT.

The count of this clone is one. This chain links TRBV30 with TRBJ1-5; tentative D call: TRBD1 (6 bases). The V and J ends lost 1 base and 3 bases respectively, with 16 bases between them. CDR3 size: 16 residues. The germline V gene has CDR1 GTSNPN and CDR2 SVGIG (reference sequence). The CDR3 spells CAWSDPLDRINQPQHF. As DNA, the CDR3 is TGTGCCTGGAGTGACCCTCTTGACAGGATCAATCAGCCCCAGCATTTT.

CDR3 in amino acids: CASSLFQGATEAFF. CDR3 nucleotide sequence: TGTGCCAGCAGTTTGTTCCAGGGGGCCACTGAAGCTTTCTTT. V and J are TRBV27 and TRBJ1-1; 8 bases fit TRBD1. Germline CDR1 reads MNHEY; CDR2 reads SMNVEV (reference sequence). This CDR3 contains 14 residues. V trimming: 3 bases; J trimming: 4 bases; junction bases outside the gene matches: 4.

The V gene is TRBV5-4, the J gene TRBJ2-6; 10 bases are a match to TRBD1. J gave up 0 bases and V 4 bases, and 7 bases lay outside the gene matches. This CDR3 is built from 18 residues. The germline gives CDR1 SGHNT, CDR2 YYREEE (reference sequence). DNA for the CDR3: TGTGCCAGCAGCCCCCCGGGACAGGGGCTCTCTGGGGCCAACGTCCTGACTTTC. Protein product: CASSPPGQGLSGANVLTF. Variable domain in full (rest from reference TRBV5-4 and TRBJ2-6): ETGVTQSPTHLIKTRGQQVTLRCSSQSGHNTVSWYQQALGQGPQFIFQYYREEENGRGNFPPRFSGLQFPNYSSELNVNALELDDSALYLCASSPPGQGLSGANVLTFGAGSRLTVL.

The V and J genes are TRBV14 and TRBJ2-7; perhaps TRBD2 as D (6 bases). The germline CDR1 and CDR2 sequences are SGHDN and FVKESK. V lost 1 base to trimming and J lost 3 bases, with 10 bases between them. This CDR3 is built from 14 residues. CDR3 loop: CASSQVAAVYEQYF. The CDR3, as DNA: TGTGCCAGCAGCCAAGTAGCGGCGGTCTACGAGCAGTACTTC.

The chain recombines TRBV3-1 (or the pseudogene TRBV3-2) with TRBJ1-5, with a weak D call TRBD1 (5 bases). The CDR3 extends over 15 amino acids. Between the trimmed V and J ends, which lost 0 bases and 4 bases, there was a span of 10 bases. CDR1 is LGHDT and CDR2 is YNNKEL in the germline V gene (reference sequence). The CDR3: CASSQDVGGNQPQHF. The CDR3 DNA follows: TGTGCCAGCAGCCAAGATGTGGGGGGGAATCAGCCCCAGCATTTT.

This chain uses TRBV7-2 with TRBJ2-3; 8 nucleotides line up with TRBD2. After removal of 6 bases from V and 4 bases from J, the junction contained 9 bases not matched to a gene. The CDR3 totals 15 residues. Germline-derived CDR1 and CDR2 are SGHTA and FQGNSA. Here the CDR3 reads CASSLDGGVSDTQYF. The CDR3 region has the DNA TGTGCCAGCAGTCTCGACGGGGGGGTGTCAGATACGCAGTATTTT.

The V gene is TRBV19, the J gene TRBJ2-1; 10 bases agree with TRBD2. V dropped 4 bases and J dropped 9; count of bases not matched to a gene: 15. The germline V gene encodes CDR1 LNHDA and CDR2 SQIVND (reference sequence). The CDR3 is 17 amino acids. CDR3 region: CASSNPLVSGGAGEQFF. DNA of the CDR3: TGTGCCAGTAGTAACCCCTTGGTAAGCGGGGGGGCCGGTGAGCAGTTCTTC.